This TCR beta chain was sequenced during a study of blood T cell repertoires in COVID-19. Across the study: The origin of the acute and convalescent COVID-19 samples was the United States, Italy and Spain. Sample material is recorded as cDNA or gDNA derived from T cells, B-cell-depleted T cells, or PBMCs.

The junction had 9 bases not matched to a gene; V was cut back by 10 bases and J by 3 bases. This CDR3 contains 13 residues. Germline assignment: CDR1 LNHDA and CDR2 SQIVND (reference sequence). In the original workflow: Reference gene primer amplification gave nucleated cell count estimates. Some clones are missing from TCRdb's copy, which holds only in-frame ones; the method was immunoSEQ multiplex PCR. V, J and clone size are those of that table, while D and trimming were read from the DNA. The sample has fewer than 250,000 clones, 65% to 80% seen once. Source material: peripheral blood. This chain uses TRBV19 with TRBJ2-7, with 7 nucleotides matching TRBD1. The TCR was taken from a woman in her fifties or sixties with acute or convalescent COVID-19. The CDR3 nucleotides read TGTGCCACCACGACAGGGTACCTCTACGAGCAGTACTTC. Translated: CATTTGYLYEQYF. The full variable domain, in which reference TRBV19 and TRBJ2-7 provide the parts outside the CDR3, is DGGITQSPKYLFRKEGQNVTLSCEQNLNHDAMYWYRQDPGQGLRLIYYSQIVNDFQKGDIAEGYSVSREKKESFPLTVTSAQKNPTAFYLCATTTGYLYEQYFGPGTRLTVT.